The sequence of this TCR beta chain was determined in a study of blood T cell repertoires in COVID-19. Study as a whole: Material from acute and convalescent COVID-19 was sourced from the United States, Italy and Spain. Sources were T cells, B-cell-depleted T cells, or PBMCs; the material itself was cDNA or gDNA.

As handled by the study authors: Amplification from reference gene primers served as the basis for estimated nucleated cell counts. Generated by immunoSEQ multiplex PCR, the TCRdb table keeps only in-frame clones and is missing some. V and J calls and clone size are those listed in that table; D and trimming were worked out from the DNA. The sample lists just over 650,000 clones, about 90% occurring once. Germline CDR1 and CDR2: SGHAT and FQNNGV. The CDR3 covers 16 residues. J was trimmed by 5 bases and V by 3 bases; bases with no gene match: 11. The source is a woman aged 18-29 years with acute or convalescent COVID-19. Sequencing was done on a sample of peripheral blood. The V call is TRBV11-2, the J call TRBJ2-3; 7 bases agree with TRBD1. CDR3 nucleotide sequence: TGTGCCAGCAGCTTTGGACAGGTTAACTTGGGAGATACGCAGTATTTT. This encodes CASSFGQVNLGDTQYF. The variable domain in full, with the rest retrieved from reference TRBV11-2 and TRBJ2-3, is EAGVAQSPRYKIIEKRQSVAFWCNPISGHATLYWYQQILGQGPKLLIQFQNNGVVDDSQLPKDRFSAERLKGVDSTLKIQPAKLEDSAVYLCASSFGQVNLGDTQYFGPGTRLTVL.